This T cell receptor (beta chain) stems from a study of T and B cells in COVID-19 patients. Multiplex PCR with BIOMED2 TRB-A/B primer pools amplified TRB rearrangements. TCRdb re-analysed the multiplex PCR reads in MiXCR, keeping a single row per CDR3 protein. The sample has 15,000 to 20,000 distinct CDR3 sequences, about 36% seen once. This CDR3 is built from 17 residues. The V gene end was trimmed by 4 bases and the J gene end by 3 bases; junction bases not matched to a gene: 12. CDR1 and CDR2 from the germline V gene are SGHNT and YYREEE (reference sequence). Each TRB amplification used roughly 220-550 ng of genomic DNA from blood.

V is TRBV5-4 and J is TRBJ2-5, with 10 bases that match TRBD1. Sample: blood. This clonotype originated in a human donor with active COVID-19. The CDR3 spells CASSLGQGEGTKETQYF. The CDR3 region has the DNA TGTGCCAGCAGCCTCGGACAGGGGGAGGGCACCAAAGAGACCCAGTACTTC. The full variable domain, its missing parts supplied by reference TRBV5-4 and TRBJ2-5, is ETGVTQSPTHLIKTRGQQVTLRCSSQSGHNTVSWYQQALGQGPQFIFQYYREEENGRGNFPPRFSGLQFPNYSSELNVNALELDDSALYLCASSLGQGEGTKETQYFGPGTRLLVL.